This T cell receptor (beta chain) was documented in a study of blood T cell repertoires in COVID-19. About the study: The United States, Italy and Spain were the sources of the acute and convalescent COVID-19 samples. T cells, B-cell-depleted T cells, or PBMCs supplied cDNA or gDNA.

Germline CDR1 reads SGHDT; CDR2 reads YYEEEE. This CDR3 contains 14 residues. The germline V and J ends were trimmed by 4 bases and 10 bases, with 20 bases remaining between them. Original processing notes: Researchers report that nucleated cell counts were estimated from reference gene primer amplification. TCRdb keeps only in-frame clones here, not all; method: immunoSEQ multiplex PCR. Clone size and V and J calls were adopted from that table, with D and trimming inferred from the DNA. The data show some 200,000 clones, around four fifths seen once. This clone qualifies as medium-sized. Seattle's enrolled individuals joined amid active infection and were then monitored longitudinally.

The J gene is TRBJ1-1, the V gene TRBV5-6; D possibly corresponds to TRBD1 (5 bases). The sample comprised peripheral blood. This receptor was taken from a woman in her 70s with COVID-19, enrolled during active disease. The CDR3 sequence: CASSPRMTNTGAFF. For the CDR3, the DNA is TGTGCCAGCAGCCCTCGGATGACGAATACAGGAGCTTTCTTT. The full variable domain, its missing parts supplied by reference TRBV5-6 and TRBJ1-1, is DAGVTQSPTHLIKTRGQQVTLRCSPKSGHDTVSWYQQALGQGPQFIFQYYEEEERQRGNFPDRFSGHQFPNYSSELNVNALLLGDSALYLCASSPRMTNTGAFFGQGTRLTVV.